These 2 T cell receptor beta chains were sequenced from one sample in a study of CD4 and CD8 cells across lung adenocarcinoma regions. TCRdb reprocessed the PCR reads via MiXCR and lists one record per CDR3 protein. Found here are about 20,000 distinct CDR3 sequences, roughly 51% of them singletons; the top ten hold 50% to 65%. Sequenced sample: CD8+ T cells from the center of a lung tumor. The receptors stem from a female donor with lung adenocarcinoma. The CD4 and CD8 labels of this study may be unreliable.

This clonotype showed up many times. The chain couples TRBV6-5 to TRBJ2-3; 10 bases fit TRBD1. The CDR3 has 16 amino acids. With V trimmed by 0 bases and J by 4 bases, 4 bases remained unmatched. Germline V lookup: CDR1 MNHEY, CDR2 SVGAGI. CDR3 nucleotides: TGTGCCAGCAGTTACTCGATAGGACAGGGGGCAGATACGCAGTATTTT. This sequence encodes CASSYSIGQGADTQYF.

The rearrangement uses TRBV7-3 and TRBJ2-2; D perhaps matches TRBD1 (6 bases). The CDR3 runs 13 residues. Trimming shortened V by 6 bases and J by 1 base, and 6 bases separated the two germline ends. CDR1 SGHTA and CDR2 FQGTGA come from the germline V gene. The CDR3 DNA is TGTGCCAGCAGACAGGGGAACACCGGGGAGCTGTTTTTT. Its protein is CASRQGNTGELFF.